This TCR beta chain was found in a study of shared clonotypes between healthy human individuals. Trimming removed 0 bases from V and 5 bases from J, with 18 bases in between. This CDR3 is 16 amino acids long. Germline V gene data show CDR1 as SGDLS and CDR2 as YYNGEE. For sorted subsets, approximately 200 ng DNA per replicate equaled roughly 30,000 T cell genomes. The table came from immunoSEQ multiplex PCR; TCRdb's copy has only in-frame clones and leaves some out. The table includes some 1.4 million clones, about 96% detected once. To note about this clone: Antigen unknown.

The authors divided CD4+ cells into CD45RA+ naive and CD45RA-negative memory subsets. Study conclusions and caveats: Exclusively blood specimens were collected; tissue repertoires likely differ. It was observed that around 5% of naive CD4 clonotypes were shared across several donors.

The receptor was derived from a man under 40 in good health. The J gene is TRBJ2-7, the V gene TRBV9, with D unresolved. Sequencing was carried out using naive CD4+ T cells sorted from blood. Indicated subset: CD45RA+ positively selected. The DNA of the CDR3 is TGTGCCAGCAGCGTAGCGGCAGACATAAAATCCCACGAGCAGTACTTC. The encoded protein is CASSVAADIKSHEQYF.